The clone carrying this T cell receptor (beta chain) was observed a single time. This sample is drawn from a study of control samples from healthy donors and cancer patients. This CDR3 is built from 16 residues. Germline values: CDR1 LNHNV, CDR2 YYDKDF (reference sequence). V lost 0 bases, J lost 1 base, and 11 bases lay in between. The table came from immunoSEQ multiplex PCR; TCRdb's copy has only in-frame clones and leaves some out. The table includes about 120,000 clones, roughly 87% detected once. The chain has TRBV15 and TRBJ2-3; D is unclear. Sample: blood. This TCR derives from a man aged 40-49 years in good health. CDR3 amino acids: CATSREGPTGTDTQYF. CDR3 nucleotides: TGTGCCACCAGCAGAGAAGGACCCACGGGCACAGATACGCAGTATTTT.